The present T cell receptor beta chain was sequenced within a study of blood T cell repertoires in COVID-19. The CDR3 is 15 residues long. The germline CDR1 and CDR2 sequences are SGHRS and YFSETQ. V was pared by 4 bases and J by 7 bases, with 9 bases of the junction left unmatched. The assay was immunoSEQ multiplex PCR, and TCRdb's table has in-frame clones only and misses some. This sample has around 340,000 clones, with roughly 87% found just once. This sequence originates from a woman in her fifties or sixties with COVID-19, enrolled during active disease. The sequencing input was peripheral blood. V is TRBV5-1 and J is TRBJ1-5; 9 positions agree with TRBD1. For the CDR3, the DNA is TGCGCCAGCAGCATTGGAAGGACAGGGGTGCAGCCCCAGCATTTT. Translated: CASSIGRTGVQPQHF.